This T cell receptor beta chain was captured by sequencing in a study of beta chain features in type 1 diabetes. Study-wide results and caveats: There was a moderate but significant shortening of TCRB CDR3s in all four CD4+ subsets of Type 1 diabetes patients.

Investigators reverse transcribed all isolated RNA, so they sequenced expressed TCRB transcripts. Only in-frame clones appear in the TCRdb table, and some are missing; sequencing was by immunoSEQ multiplex PCR. This sample has about 160,000 clones; 50% to 70% occur once, and the top ten carry roughly 0.092%. Comments on this clone: Antigen specificity is unknown.

This CDR3 has 15 residues. The germline V gene encodes CDR1 LGHNA and CDR2 YSLEER. Trimming took 0 bases from V and 6 from J; bases not matched to a gene: 4. Material: naive CD4+ T cells from blood. This TCR was sampled from a man aged 25-45 years with type 1 diabetes. The rearrangement uses TRBV4-3 and TRBJ2-4; TRBD2 matches at 8 bases. Written as DNA, the CDR3 is TGCGCCAGCAGCCAAGAAGGGGGACTAGTAAACATTCAGTACTTC. Translated: CASSQEGGLVNIQYF.